The T cell receptor beta chain under discussion was sequenced for a study of blood T cell repertoires in COVID-19. This table comes from immunoSEQ multiplex PCR, and its TCRdb copy is limited to in-frame clones, with some not included. The table lists hundreds of thousands of clones, roughly 80% of them singletons. Germline lookup yields CDR1 MNHEY and CDR2 SVGAGI. V dropped 7 bases and J dropped 6 bases, with 13 bases sitting between them. The CDR3 extends over 13 amino acids. The TCR comes from a woman aged 80 or older with acute or convalescent COVID-19. The J gene is TRBJ1-5, the V gene TRBV6-5, with D maybe TRBD1 (5 bases). Sequenced input: peripheral blood. DNA of the CDR3: TGTGCCAGCACGGGGGGAAGAGGTCAGCCCCAGCATTTT. Translation gives CASTGGRGQPQHF.